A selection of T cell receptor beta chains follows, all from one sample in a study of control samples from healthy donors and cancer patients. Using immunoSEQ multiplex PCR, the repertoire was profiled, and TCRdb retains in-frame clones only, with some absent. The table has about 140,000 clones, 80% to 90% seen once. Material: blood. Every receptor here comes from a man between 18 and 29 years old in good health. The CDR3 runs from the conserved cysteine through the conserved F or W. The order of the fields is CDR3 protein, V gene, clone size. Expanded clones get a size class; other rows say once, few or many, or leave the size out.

CDR3 protein: CASSSTQGAQAFF
V gene: TRBV7-8
clone size: -

CDR3 protein: CASSLVGSTDTQYF
V gene: TRBV27
clone size: -

CDR3 protein: CASSQEGGVNEQFF
V gene: TRBV4-1
clone size: -

CDR3 protein: CSVDVGSTDTQYF
V gene: TRBV29-1
clone size: -

CDR3 protein: CAWIGFGNTIYF
V gene: TRBV30
clone size: -

CDR3 protein: CASSLGRAGSGNTIYF
V gene: TRBV7-2
clone size: -

CDR3 protein: CASSLGLATRASYNEQFF
V gene: TRBV5-1
clone size: -

CDR3 protein: CASIGGANTGELFF
V gene: TRBV6-6
clone size: once

CDR3 protein: CASSSGGDTGELFF
V gene: TRBV19
clone size: -

CDR3 protein: CASSQVGQEYEQYF
V gene: TRBV4-1
clone size: -

CDR3 protein: CACNSGPPGNTEAFF
V gene: TRBV13
clone size: -

CDR3 protein: CASRAPGQGANGELFF
V gene: TRBV9
clone size: -

CDR3 protein: CASSIADRIPWHF
V gene: TRBV19
clone size: -

CDR3 protein: CASSRQGARFGEQFF
V gene: TRBV19
clone size: few

CDR3 protein: CATSSASWWGYTF
V gene: TRBV15
clone size: -

CDR3 protein: CATSDFDRQRGQETQYF
V gene: TRBV24-1
clone size: -

CDR3 protein: CASSADRGLYEQFF
V gene: TRBV6-4
clone size: -

CDR3 protein: CATSRESVAEGYYGYTF
V gene: TRBV15
clone size: -